The 30 T cell receptor beta chains below were found in one sample sequenced in a study of blood T cell repertoires in COVID-19. The assay was immunoSEQ multiplex PCR, and TCRdb's table has in-frame clones only and misses some. Here the sample spans 180,000 or so clones, 84% being singletons. The sample consisted of peripheral blood. The receptors come from a man aged 35-49 years who had recovered from COVID-19.

This clone was detected a few times. The V call is TRBV7-6, the J call TRBJ2-5, with D perhaps matching TRBD2 (5 bases). With 5 bases removed from V and 5 bases from J, the gap between germline ends came to 6 bases. Germline V CDR1 and CDR2: SGHVS, FNYEAQ. The length of the CDR3 is 11 residues. In DNA form, the CDR3 reads TGTGCCAGCAGCACGGGGGAGACCCAGTACTTC. Translating it yields CASSTGETQYF.

The chain joins TRBV9 to TRBJ2-1; D gene unclear. Trimming removed 2 bases at V and 9 bases at J, with 15 bases between. Germline V lookup: CDR1 SGDLS, CDR2 YYNGEE. The CDR3 is made up of 14 amino acids. The DNA for the CDR3 is TGTGCCAGCAGCGTCGACATTTCACTCGGTGAGCAGTTCTTC. Its translation is CASSVDISLGEQFF.

This clone has only a few counts. This chain links TRBV7-9 with TRBJ2-3; 9 nucleotides match TRBD2. The CDR3 totals 14 residues. The germline gives CDR1 SEHNR, CDR2 FQNEAQ (reference sequence). The V segment lost 5 bases and the J segment 6 bases; nucleotides outside the gene matches: 6. The CDR3 loop is CASSLSGRPDTQYF. In nucleotides, the CDR3 is TGTGCCAGCAGCCTTAGCGGGAGACCCGATACGCAGTATTTT.

The chain is built from TRBV18 and TRBJ1-4; TRBD1 is a possible D gene (6 bases). V lost 1 base, J lost 4 bases, and 7 bases lay in between. The CDR3 runs to 14 residues. Per germline, CDR1 KGHSH and CDR2 LQKENI. The CDR3 loop is CASSPRQDNEKLFF. CDR3 nucleotides: TGTGCCAGCTCACCACGACAGGATAATGAAAAACTGTTTTTT.

The genes are TRBV28 and TRBJ1-4; 8 bases fit TRBD1. The junction had 0 bases not matched to a gene; V was cut back by 5 bases and J by 7 bases. Germline V gives CDR1 MDHEN, CDR2 SYDVKM. The CDR3 consists of 12 residues. CDR3 in amino acids: CASSQGAEKLFF. The CDR3 DNA follows: TGTGCCAGCAGTCAGGGGGCTGAAAAACTGTTTTTT.

The chain combines TRBV30 with TRBJ1-2, with D possibly matching TRBD1 (6 bases). Germline-derived CDR1 and CDR2 are GTSNPN and SVGIG (reference sequence). CDR3 length: 13 residues. Trimming took off 5 bases at V and 4 bases at J, with 14 bases between the two ends. The CDR3 protein is CAWEGGPLYGYTF. Written as DNA, the CDR3 is TGTGCCTGGGAAGGGGGTCCCCTCTATGGCTACACCTTC.

The chain uses TRBV6-5 and TRBJ2-7, with 11 bases lining up with TRBD2. With 6 bases clipped from V and 4 bases from J, the junction kept 8 bases outside the gene matches. CDR1 is MNHEY, CDR2 SVGAGI, per germline. The CDR3 contains 15 residues. This CDR3 is CASRETSGNRYEQYF. The CDR3 DNA reads TGTGCCAGCAGGGAGACTAGCGGGAATAGGTACGAGCAGTACTTC.

This chain joins TRBV9 and TRBJ2-1; 11 nucleotides agree with TRBD2. Germline loops: CDR1 SGDLS, CDR2 YYNGEE. This CDR3 is built from 17 residues. The ends lost 0 bases at V and 4 bases at J; junction bases unmatched: 6. CDR3 region: CASSVVGGTSGYNEQFF. CDR3 nucleotide sequence: TGTGCCAGCAGCGTAGTAGGGGGGACTAGCGGATACAATGAGCAGTTCTTC.

CDR3 sequence (DNA): TGTGCCAGCAGTTACTCAGGGACATCCTATGGCTACACCTTC. Translating it yields CASSYSGTSYGYTF. The chain carries TRBV6-5 and TRBJ1-2; tentative D call: TRBD1 (6 bases). V dropped 0 bases and J dropped 4 bases, with 9 bases sitting between them. The CDR3 consists of 14 residues. The germline CDR1 and CDR2 sequences are MNHEY and SVGAGI.

The gene calls are TRBV15 and TRBJ1-2; 7 nucleotides match TRBD1. CDR1 is LNHNV, CDR2 YYDKDF, per germline (reference sequence). V was clipped by 5 bases and J by 4 bases; unmatched bases: 10. The CDR3 covers 15 residues. The CDR3 bases are TGTGCCACCAGCGCCCGACAGGGATCCAGCTATGGCTACACCTTC. Translated, it gives CATSARQGSSYGYTF.

This clone was found a few times. V gene TRBV6-5 combines with J gene TRBJ1-2, with TRBD1 matching 9 bases. CDR1 is MNHEY, CDR2 SVGAGI, per germline. With 6 bases clipped from V and 8 bases from J, the junction kept 10 bases outside the gene matches. The CDR3 is 14 residues long. The CDR3 DNA reads TGTGCCAGCAGGCCCGACAGGGGGTCAGGGGGCTACACCTTC. As protein: CASRPDRGSGGYTF.

V usage is TRBV4-1 and J usage is TRBJ2-3, with 8 nucleotides matching TRBD1. V lost 3 bases and J lost 2; bases outside the gene matches: 4. CDR1 is MGHRA, CDR2 YSYEKL, per germline. The CDR3 is made up of 15 amino acids. CDR3 loop: CASSQGDRPTDTQYF. CDR3 nucleotide sequence: TGCGCCAGCAGCCAGGGGGACAGGCCCACAGATACGCAGTATTTT.

CDR3 bases: TGTGCCAGCAGCGCCCGGGCCCCAAGTGGCGGGGGGCAAGGGACAGATACGCAGTATTTT. It translates to CASSARAPSGGGQGTDTQYF. This chain uses TRBV9 with TRBJ2-3, with 8 bases that match TRBD2. The CDR3 runs 20 residues. Germline lookup yields CDR1 SGDLS and CDR2 YYNGEE. Germline trimming cut 3 bases from V and 3 bases from J; bases unmatched to any gene: 21.

This chain links TRBV11-2 with TRBJ2-7, with 9 bases aligning to TRBD1. The CDR3 contains 16 residues. Germline values: CDR1 SGHAT, CDR2 FQNNGV. V was pared by 5 bases and J by 4 bases, with 12 bases of the junction left unmatched. DNA of the CDR3: TGTGCCAGCAGCCCCGGGACAGGGATTACCTATTACGAGCAGTACTTC. This codes for CASSPGTGITYYEQYF.

This clone has only a few counts. One end of the junction is discordant with germline, which a read error may explain. The rearrangement uses TRBV7-7 and TRBJ2-7; 7 bases are a match to TRBD2. This CDR3 is 15 amino acids long. Germline lookup yields CDR1 SSHAT and CDR2 FNYEAQ (reference sequence). The CDR3 spells CASSLGSGDAYEQYF. Written as DNA, the CDR3 is TGTGCTAGCAGCTTAGGGAGCGGGGATGCCTACGAGCAGTACTTC.

The chain couples TRBV27 to TRBJ2-1; 11 bases are shared with TRBD2. The CDR3 is 17 residues long. The germline CDR1 and CDR2 sequences are MNHEY and SMNVEV (reference sequence). J lost 0 bases, V lost 2 bases, and 3 bases had no gene match. CDR3 sequence: CASSLRLAGYSYNEQFF. The CDR3 DNA is TGTGCCAGCAGTTTAAGACTAGCGGGGTACTCCTACAATGAGCAGTTCTTC.

The chain uses TRBV4-2 and TRBJ1-4, with TRBD1 matching over 8 bases. This CDR3 is 14 amino acids long. The germline V gene has CDR1 LGHNA and CDR2 YNFKEQ. V trimming: 4 bases; J trimming: 5 bases; junction bases outside the gene matches: 3. The CDR3 DNA reads as TGTGCCAGCAGCCCGGGACAGGAAAATGAAAAACTGTTTTTT. Translated: CASSPGQENEKLFF.

V is TRBV27 and J is TRBJ1-5; unclear D gene. CDR3 length: 15 amino acids. V was shortened by 2 bases and J by 1 base, with 9 bases between the two germline ends. Per germline, CDR1 MNHEY and CDR2 SMNVEV (reference sequence). CDR3 nucleotide sequence: TGTGCCAGCAGTTTAGAGGGAAGGAGCAATCAGCCCCAGCATTTT. This encodes CASSLEGRSNQPQHF.

The J gene is TRBJ1-3, the V gene TRBV13; 8 bases match TRBD1. The V segment lost 3 bases and the J segment 7 bases; nucleotides outside the gene matches: 8. Per the germline V gene, CDR1 is PRHDT and CDR2 is FYEKMQ (reference sequence). The CDR3 contains 15 residues. CDR3 in DNA: TGTGCCAGCAGCTTCCTCCAGGGGGCTATGAACACCATATATTTT. Translation: CASSFLQGAMNTIYF.

The V call is TRBV2, the J call TRBJ2-7, with D possibly being TRBD2 (6 bases). V gave up 9 bases and J gave up 2 bases, with 17 bases separating them. The CDR3 length is 14 residues. Germline loops: CDR1 SNHLY, CDR2 FYNNEI. CDR3 in DNA: TGTGCCAGTCGGGTGGGCGGGGCGACCTACGAGCAGTACTTC. This translates into CASRVGGATYEQYF.

The chain has TRBV7-9 and TRBJ2-4; 8 nucleotides agree with TRBD2. This CDR3 region has 17 residues. From germline, CDR1 is SEHNR and CDR2 FQNEAQ (reference sequence). With V trimmed by 5 bases and J by 1 base, 10 bases remained unmatched. The CDR3 DNA sequence: TGTGCCAGCAGCCCAGCGGGAGAGGTCGGGGCCAAAAACATTCAGTACTTC. Its protein is CASSPAGEVGAKNIQYF.

The chain is built from TRBV7-9 and TRBJ2-5; D might be TRBD2 (5 bases). The CDR3 loop spans 15 amino acids. The germline V gene encodes CDR1 SEHNR and CDR2 FQNEAQ (reference sequence). The V and J ends lost 1 base and 2 bases respectively, with 11 bases between them. In DNA, the CDR3 is TGTGCCAGCAGCTTAGGGACTCCTGAACAAGAGACCCAGTACTTC. It is translated as CASSLGTPEQETQYF.

J is TRBJ2-3 and V is TRBV29-1, with D uncertain. The CDR3 covers 13 residues. Germline CDR1 is SQVTM and CDR2 is ANQGSEA. V was trimmed by 2 bases and J by 2 bases, leaving 8 bases between them. The chain's CDR3 is CSVENRYTDTQYF. The CDR3 nucleotides read TGCAGCGTTGAAAACAGATACACAGATACGCAGTATTTT.

J is TRBJ1-1 and V is TRBV5-8; D uncertain. V was clipped by 0 bases and J by 1 base, with 7 bases between them. Germline CDR1 reads SGHTS; CDR2 reads YDEGEE. The CDR3 consists of 14 residues. The CDR3 sequence is CASSLEQPNTEAFF. In nucleotides, the CDR3 is TGTGCCAGCAGCTTGGAACAGCCGAACACTGAAGCTTTCTTT.

The chain has TRBV7-2 and TRBJ1-1; D uncertain. V lost 1 base and J 8 bases, leaving 14 bases between the germline ends. Germline V gene sequence: CDR1 SGHTA, CDR2 FQGNSA. This CDR3 region has 14 residues. CDR3 nucleotide sequence: TGTGCCAGCAGCTTAGACCCCCACCGGTCCGAAGCTTTCTTT. It encodes CASSLDPHRSEAFF.

The rearrangement joins TRBV6-5 to TRBJ1-1; TRBD1 matches 7 bases. V lost 2 bases, J lost 10 bases, and 4 bases stayed unmatched. From germline, CDR1 is MNHEY and CDR2 SVGAGI. The CDR3 runs 12 residues. CDR3 amino acids: CASSYGRGIAFF. The CDR3, as DNA: TGTGCCAGCAGTTACGGCAGGGGGATAGCTTTCTTT.

The CDR3 nucleotides are TGTGCCAGCAGGCCACCCCTGGGACAGGCTAATTCACCCCTCCACTTT. As protein: CASRPPLGQANSPLHF. V is TRBV6-6 and J is TRBJ1-6; 8 bases align to TRBD1. The CDR3 is 16 amino acids. The germline gives CDR1 MNHNY, CDR2 SVGAGI (reference sequence). V was pared by 6 bases and J by 6 bases, with 10 bases of the junction left unmatched.

The J gene is TRBJ2-3, the V gene TRBV7-9, with 14 positions matching TRBD2. V was pared by 6 bases and J by 5 bases, with 7 bases of the junction left unmatched. The CDR3 runs to 16 residues. Germline V gene data show CDR1 as SEHNR and CDR2 as FQNEAQ (reference sequence). The CDR3 coding sequence is TGTGCCAGCAGGCGACTAGCGGGAGGGCCTAGAGATACGCAGTATTTT. Its translation is CASRRLAGGPRDTQYF. Variable domain in full (rest from reference TRBV7-9 and TRBJ2-3): DTGVSQNPRHKITKRGQNVTFRCDPISEHNRLYWYRQTLGQGPEFLTYFQNEAQLEKSRLLSDRFSAERPKGSFSTLEIQRTEQGDSAMYLCASRRLAGGPRDTQYFGPGTRLTVL.

The gene calls are TRBV5-6 and TRBJ1-1; 9 bases map to TRBD1. Germline V gene data show CDR1 as SGHDT and CDR2 as YYEEEE. The CDR3 runs to 15 residues. V trimming: 4 bases; J trimming: 6 bases; junction bases outside the gene matches: 10. The CDR3 coding sequence is TGTGCCAGCAGCAGGAACAGGGGGCTTAGCCCTGAAGCTTTCTTT. Its protein product is CASSRNRGLSPEAFF.

J is TRBJ2-7 and V is TRBV7-6; D uncertain. Germline CDR1 and CDR2: SGHVS and FNYEAQ. Trimming took off 6 bases at V and 2 bases at J, with 14 bases between the two ends. CDR3 length: 14 amino acids. DNA of the CDR3: TGTGCCAGCAGTCTTGGTCCGGTGGCCTACGAGCAGTACTTC. Translated, it gives CASSLGPVAYEQYF.